This T cell receptor (beta chain) was recovered during a study of preoperative IRX-2 immunotherapy in early breast cancer. Worth noting for this clone: A read error may account for a junction end that differs from germline.

Germline CDR1 and CDR2: MDHEN and SYDVKM. The CDR3 sequence is 12 residues long. The assay was immunoSEQ multiplex PCR, and TCRdb's table has in-frame clones only and misses some. The table lists some 99,000 clones, more than 80% of them singletons. Treatment described: preoperative locoregional IRX-2 cytokine immunotherapy. Samples came from a phase Ib trial of preoperative locoregional IRX-2 cytokine immunotherapy. This sequence originates from a human donor with breast cancer. Sequences were derived from tumor tissue, sampled after IRX-2 immunotherapy. This rearrangement joins TRBV28 to TRBJ1-1; TRBD1 matches at 7 bases. DNA of the CDR3: TGTGCCAGCAGGTACGGGACAGCTCCGGTCGTCTTT. As protein: CASRYGTAPVVF.